This is a list of T cell receptor beta chains from one sample in a study of blood T cell repertoires in COVID-19. The data were produced by immunoSEQ multiplex PCR, yet TCRdb's version contains in-frame clones alone and is incomplete. The repertoire holds some 460,000 clones, around 90% seen once, with about 0.75% in the top ten. Sequenced sample: PBMCs or T cells enriched from blood (not recorded which). These receptors all come from a woman under 30 who had recovered from COVID-19. Each CDR3 is given with its conserved first and last residue. A D gene is named only where the DNA matches it firmly. Clone size, where shown, is once, few, many, or a class for clones that have expanded.

V: TRBV6-5
D: TRBD1
J: TRBJ1-1
size: .
DNA: TGTGCCAGCTGTCGGGACAGGGGGCTTACCCCTGAAGCTTTCTTT
CDR3: CASCRDRGLTPEAFF

V: TRBV5-1
D: .
J: TRBJ2-6
size: .
DNA: TGCGCCAGCAGCTTCGAGAAACCATCGGGGGCCAACGTCCTGACTTTC
CDR3: CASSFEKPSGANVLTF

V: TRBV2
D: TRBD2
J: TRBJ2-2
size: .
DNA: TGTGCCAGCAGTGTGGGACTAGCCGTCGGGGAGCTGTTTTTT
CDR3: CASSVGLAVGELFF

V: TRBV11-2
D: .
J: TRBJ1-5
size: .
DNA: TGTGCCAGCAGCTTAGACGGACTAAGCAATCAGCCCCAGCATTTT
CDR3: CASSLDGLSNQPQHF

V: TRBV7-2
D: .
J: TRBJ1-3
size: many
DNA: TGTGCCAGCAGCCTGACAGGTTCCTCTGGAAACACCATATATTTT
CDR3: CASSLTGSSGNTIYF

V: TRBV5-6
D: TRBD2
J: TRBJ2-1
size: .
DNA: TGTGCCAGCAGCTTACTAGCGGGGGGAGGGCAGTTCTTC
CDR3: CASSLLAGGGQFF

V: TRBV5-1
D: TRBD1
J: TRBJ1-6
size: .
DNA: TGCGCCAGCACCCAGGGGGACAGAGGTAATTCACCCCTCCACTTT
CDR3: CASTQGDRGNSPLHF

V: TRBV7-8
D: .
J: TRBJ1-1
size: .
DNA: TGTGCCAGCAGCTTAACCGGTGAATATGAAGCTTTCTTT
CDR3: CASSLTGEYEAFF

V: TRBV2
D: .
J: TRBJ2-1
size: few
DNA: TGTGCCAGCAGCGGGCAGGGGTCCTACAATGAGCAGTTCTTC
CDR3: CASSGQGSYNEQFF

V: TRBV5-1
D: .
J: TRBJ1-3
size: .
DNA: TGCGCCAGCAGCAAGGACATTGGAAACACCATATATTTT
CDR3: CASSKDIGNTIYF

V: TRBV7-2
D: TRBD1
J: TRBJ1-1
size: .
DNA: TGTGCCAGCAGCCCTCGGGACAGGGGTTGGAACACTGAAGCTTTCTTT
CDR3: CASSPRDRGWNTEAFF

V: TRBV19
D: .
J: TRBJ2-2
size: .
DNA: TGTGCCAGTAGTCCACCCTGGGACTTACAAATTAACACCGGGGAGCTGTTTTTT
CDR3: CASSPPWDLQINTGELFF

V: TRBV29-1
D: .
J: TRBJ2-7
size: .
DNA: TGCAGCGTTGGACAGGAAGGTTACGAGCAGTACTTC
CDR3: CSVGQEGYEQYF

V: TRBV6-5
D: TRBD2
J: TRBJ2-5
size: .
DNA: TGTGCCAGCAGTTACAGTCCAGCGGGGGGCCGGGAGACCCAGTACTTC
CDR3: CASSYSPAGGRETQYF

V: TRBV12-3/TRBV12-4
D: .
J: TRBJ1-2
size: .
DNA: TGTGCCAGCAGTTTACTTGAGGGACGCGGGAGGACCTTC
CDR3: CASSLLEGRGRTF

V: TRBV18
D: .
J: TRBJ2-3
size: .
DNA: TGTGCCAGCTCTTCACTAGCCGTAAGCACAGATACGCAGTATTTT
CDR3: CASSSLAVSTDTQYF

V: TRBV5-5
D: TRBD2
J: TRBJ2-7
size: .
DNA: TGTGCCAGCAGACTAGCGGGTACCTACGAGCAGTACTTC
CDR3: CASRLAGTYEQYF

V: TRBV6-4
D: .
J: TRBJ2-3
size: .
DNA: TGTGCCAGCAGTGACTCGTCCGAACAAGCGAGTTTAGATACGCAGTATTTT
CDR3: CASSDSSEQASLDTQYF

V: TRBV30
D: TRBD1
J: TRBJ1-1
size: .
DNA: TGTGCCTGGAGTGGGGACAGGGCCCTGCAGGGAGAAGCTTTCTTT
CDR3: CAWSGDRALQGEAFF

V: TRBV6-2/TRBV6-3
D: TRBD2
J: TRBJ2-3
size: .
DNA: TGTGCCAGCAGTGTACTAGCGGGTCACACAGATACGCAGTATTTT
CDR3: CASSVLAGHTDTQYF

V: TRBV5-1
D: TRBD1
J: TRBJ1-3
size: .
DNA: TGCGCCAGCAGCTTGGGGACAGGGAGCCCTTTCCCGAGCTCTGGAAACACCATATATTTT
CDR3: CASSLGTGSPFPSSGNTIYF

V: TRBV29-1
D: TRBD2
J: TRBJ2-7
size: .
DNA: TGCAGCGTCGTCTACGCGGGGGGGTCCTACGAGCAGTACTTC
CDR3: CSVVYAGGSYEQYF

V: TRBV6-6
D: .
J: TRBJ1-6
size: .
DNA: TGTGCCAGCAGTCTCCCTGAGGAACCCCTCCACTTT
CDR3: CASSLPEEPLHF